One and the same sample provided the 19 T cell receptor beta chains below, sequenced in a study of blood T cell repertoires in COVID-19. The repertoire was sequenced with immunoSEQ multiplex PCR; TCRdb's copy has only in-frame clones and lacks some. The sample has around 190,000 clones; about 88% are singletons. What was sequenced was PBMCs or T cells enriched from blood (not recorded which). The receptors come from a woman aged 18-29 years who had recovered from COVID-19.

This clone was seen only a few times. The chain employs TRBV5-1 and TRBJ1-1, with D tentatively TRBD1 (5 bases). V was trimmed by 0 bases and J by 0 bases, leaving 9 bases between them. CDR3 length equals 15 residues. CDR1 and CDR2 from the germline V gene are SGHRS and YFSETQ. CDR3 residues: CASSLAWDLNTEAFF. The CDR3 DNA is TGCGCCAGCAGCTTGGCTTGGGACTTGAACACTGAAGCTTTCTTT.

This clone was detected only a few times. The V and J genes are TRBV5-1 and TRBJ2-2; no clear D gene. With 1 base removed from V and 10 bases from J, the gap between germline ends came to 11 bases. Germline V gene sequence: CDR1 SGHRS, CDR2 YFSETQ. The CDR3 runs 13 residues. DNA for the CDR3: TGCGCCAGCAGCTTGTTAAATCCACAGGAGCTGTTTTTT. It is translated as CASSLLNPQELFF.

J is TRBJ2-1 and V is TRBV29-1; TRBD1 aligns across 8 bases. The CDR3 sequence is 13 residues long. With 7 bases clipped from V and 6 bases from J, the junction kept 8 bases outside the gene matches. Germline values: CDR1 SQVTM, CDR2 ANQGSEA. CDR3 sequence reads: CSAAGGKGNEQFF. The CDR3 DNA is TGCAGCGCCGCAGGGGGCAAGGGCAATGAGCAGTTCTTC.

The rearrangement joins TRBV28 to TRBJ2-1; D is possibly TRBD1 (6 bases). This CDR3 has 15 amino acids. The V end was cut by 4 bases, the J end by 10 bases, with 20 bases between. Germline loops: CDR1 MDHEN, CDR2 SYDVKM. CDR3: CASSSRANPGTEQFF. The CDR3 DNA sequence: TGTGCCAGCAGTTCCCGGGCCAACCCGGGGACAGAGCAGTTCTTC.

V is TRBV28 and J is TRBJ2-7; TRBD1 aligns across 12 bases. This CDR3 is built from 17 residues. Losses at the gene ends were 2 bases for V and 1 base for J; bases not matched to a gene: 6. Germline CDR1 and CDR2: MDHEN and SYDVKM. CDR3 loop: CASSLGTGGFKSYEQYF. The CDR3, as DNA: TGTGCCAGCAGTTTAGGGACAGGGGGCTTTAAGTCCTACGAGCAGTACTTC.

The V and J genes are TRBV9 and TRBJ1-4; D is undetermined. This CDR3 is 14 amino acids long. Germline CDR1 is SGDLS and CDR2 is YYNGEE. V lost 3 bases, J lost 0 bases, and 6 bases lay in between. Here the CDR3 DNA reads TGTGCCAGCAGCGGGACTGCAACTAATGAAAAACTGTTTTTT. Translated: CASSGTATNEKLFF. Complete variable domain (other parts from reference TRBV9 and TRBJ1-4): DSGVTQTPKHLITATGQRVTLRCSPRSGDLSVYWYQQSLDQGLQFLIQYYNGEERAKGNILERFSAQQFPDLHSELNLSSLELGDSALYFCASSGTATNEKLFFGSGTQLSVL.

Comment on this clone: Other DNA sequences within the sample encode an identical CDR3. The chain links TRBV2 to TRBJ2-7, with TRBD2 matching 8 bases. V lost 5 bases to trimming and J lost 0 bases; unmatched junction nucleotides: 6. This CDR3 is built from 15 residues. CDR1 is SNHLY and CDR2 is FYNNEI in the germline V gene. In DNA form, the CDR3 reads TGTGCCAGCAGTTCGTCCGGGACTAGCTCCTACGAGCAGTACTTC. It encodes CASSSSGTSSYEQYF.

The chain is built from TRBV19 and TRBJ1-6, with 8 bases identical to TRBD1. V trimming: 7 bases; J trimming: 4 bases; junction bases outside the gene matches: 6. The CDR3 is made up of 15 amino acids. Germline V lookup: CDR1 LNHDA, CDR2 SQIVND (reference sequence). CDR3 sequence reads: CASKPGGLYNSPLHF. Written as DNA, the CDR3 is TGTGCCAGTAAACCAGGGGGCCTTTATAATTCACCCCTCCACTTT.

The chain joins TRBV5-1 to TRBJ1-2; 7 bases agree with TRBD1. The CDR3 is made up of 19 amino acids. With 2 bases clipped from V and 1 base from J, the junction kept 17 bases outside the gene matches. The germline V gene has CDR1 SGHRS and CDR2 YFSETQ. This chain's CDR3 is CASSFLGGSNQGGNYGYTF. CDR3 DNA sequence: TGCGCCAGCAGCTTTTTAGGCGGTTCGAATCAGGGGGGTAACTATGGCTACACCTTC.

This clone was seen just once. The genes are TRBV27 and TRBJ2-6, with no clear D. CDR1 and CDR2 (germline): MNHEY, SMNVEV (reference sequence). Deletions cut 6 bases from V and 0 bases from J, with 9 bases between. The length of the CDR3 is 15 residues. CDR3 protein: CASSPSYSGANVLTF. As DNA, the CDR3 is TGTGCCAGCAGCCCCTCCTACTCTGGGGCCAACGTCCTGACTTTC.

This clone was observed a single time. The chain carries TRBV7-2 and TRBJ2-3, with TRBD2 as a possible D gene (7 bases). The V gene's germline CDR1 is SGHTA and CDR2 FQGNSA. This CDR3 region has 16 residues. V was shortened by 5 bases and J by 5 bases, with 20 bases between the two germline ends. In DNA, the CDR3 is TGTGCCAGCAGCGCTACCGGGGGGCTGGGGGTAGATACGCAGTATTTT. Its protein product is CASSATGGLGVDTQYF. Combining the CDR3 with reference TRBV7-2 and TRBJ2-3 gives the whole variable domain GAGVSQSPSNKVTEKGKDVELRCDPISGHTALYWYRQSLGQGLEFLIYFQGNSAPDKSGLPSDRFSAERTGGSVSTLTIQRTQQEDSAVYLCASSATGGLGVDTQYFGPGTRLTVL.

This chain joins TRBV7-2 and TRBJ1-5, with D unresolved. V lost 5 bases and J 1 base, leaving 3 bases between the germline ends. Germline-derived CDR1 and CDR2 are SGHTA and FQGNSA. This CDR3 has 12 residues. Here the CDR3 DNA reads TGTGCCAGCAGCCCAAGCAATCAGCCCCAGCATTTT. Translating it yields CASSPSNQPQHF.

CDR3 region: CASKSPTGYEQYF. CDR3 DNA: TGTGCCAGCAAGTCCCCCACGGGGTACGAGCAGTACTTC. This rearrangement joins TRBV28 to TRBJ2-7, with D perhaps matching TRBD2 (5 bases). Germline loops: CDR1 MDHEN, CDR2 SYDVKM. V gave up 7 bases and J gave up 4 bases, with 14 bases separating them. The CDR3 is 13 residues long.

This clone showed up just once. This chain joins TRBV3-1 (or the pseudogene TRBV3-2) and TRBJ2-7; D is possibly TRBD1 (5 bases). CDR3 size: 15 residues. Germline lookup yields CDR1 LGHDT and CDR2 YNNKEL (reference sequence). Trimming pared 0 bases from V and 2 bases from J, leaving 11 bases between. The CDR3 region has the DNA TGTGCCAGCAGCCAAGAGCCAGGGCCGCCCTACGAGCAGTACTTC. Its protein is CASSQEPGPPYEQYF.

J is TRBJ1-1 and V is TRBV6-5; TRBD1 matches at 9 bases. The germline V gene encodes CDR1 MNHEY and CDR2 SVGAGI. V lost 5 bases, J lost 4 bases, and 8 bases stayed unmatched. The CDR3 is made up of 15 amino acids. CDR3: CASSQQQGAGTEAFF. The CDR3 bases are TGTGCCAGCAGTCAACAACAGGGGGCAGGCACTGAAGCTTTCTTT.

The gene calls are TRBV9 and TRBJ1-6; D is ambiguous. Trimming left V 0 bases short and J 11 bases short, with 21 bases between. The CDR3 sequence is 17 residues long. CDR1 and CDR2 (germline): SGDLS, YYNGEE. CDR3 region: CASSVVGEGSLGAPLHF. The CDR3 coding sequence is TGTGCCAGCAGCGTAGTTGGGGAGGGTTCTCTCGGCGCACCCCTCCACTTT. The variable domain in full, with the rest retrieved from reference TRBV9 and TRBJ1-6, is DSGVTQTPKHLITATGQRVTLRCSPRSGDLSVYWYQQSLDQGLQFLIQYYNGEERAKGNILERFSAQQFPDLHSELNLSSLELGDSALYFCASSVVGEGSLGAPLHFGNGTRLTVT.

The chain carries TRBV14 and TRBJ2-2, with D tentatively TRBD1 (6 bases). V was clipped by 0 bases and J by 1 base, with 12 bases between them. This CDR3 contains 17 residues. Per the germline V gene, CDR1 is SGHDN and CDR2 is FVKESK. The CDR3 coding sequence is TGTGCCAGCAGCCAAGAGTTATCAGGGGTGAACACCGGGGAGCTGTTTTTT. It translates to CASSQELSGVNTGELFF.

The genes are TRBV4-1 and TRBJ1-2; D is possibly TRBD1 (5 bases). The germline gives CDR1 MGHRA, CDR2 YSYEKL. The CDR3 has 16 amino acids. Between the trimmed V and J ends, which lost 0 bases and 6 bases, there was a span of 17 bases. The CDR3 reads CASSQDNTDTYDGYTF. In nucleotides, the CDR3 is TGCGCCAGCAGCCAAGATAATACGGACACTTACGATGGCTACACCTTC.

This clone was counted a few times. The chain links TRBV24-1 to TRBJ2-5, with D possibly being TRBD1 (6 bases). V dropped 3 bases and J dropped 3 bases, with 13 bases sitting between them. This CDR3 has 15 residues. CDR1 KGHDR and CDR2 SFDVKD come from the germline V gene. The CDR3: CATSDRQGPEETQYF. CDR3 DNA: TGTGCCACCAGTGATCGCCAGGGGCCCGAAGAGACCCAGTACTTC.